Listed below are T cell receptor beta chains from one sample, sequenced in a study of Graves' ophthalmopathy and Graves' hyperthyroidism. TCRdb recomputed calls from the multiplex PCR reads with MiXCR, one row per CDR3 protein. Of hundreds of thousands of distinct CDR3 sequences in the sample, roughly 20% were seen once. The material sequenced was peripheral blood. The receptors were gathered from a woman between 18 and 29 years old with stable Graves' hyperthyroidism. CDR3s include the opening cysteine and the closing phenylalanine or tryptophan. Each record gives: V gene, clone size, CDR3 length, J gene, D gene, CDR3 protein, CDR3 DNA. D genes are given only for firm matches. Clone size, where shown, is once, few, many, or a class for clones that have expanded.

V: TRBV30
size: few
length: 13
J: TRBJ2-7
D: -
CDR3: CAWSLTRYYEQYF
DNA: TGTGCCTGGAGCCTCACCCGTTACTACGAGCAGTACTTC

V: TRBV20-1
size: -
length: 14
J: TRBJ1-1
D: -
CDR3: CSASSGDGRAEAFF
DNA: TGCAGTGCTAGTAGTGGGGACGGGAGGGCTGAAGCTTTCTTT

V: TRBV5-1
size: -
length: 14
J: TRBJ2-5
D: TRBD2
CDR3: CASSPAGGQETQYF
DNA: TGCGCCAGCAGCCCCGCGGGGGGCCAAGAGACCCAGTACTTC

V: TRBV12-3/TRBV12-4
size: many
length: 13
J: TRBJ2-7
D: -
CDR3: CASSNSNSHEQYF
DNA: TGTGCCAGCAGCAACTCGAACTCACACGAGCAGTACTTC

V: TRBV7-9
size: many
length: 15
J: TRBJ2-5
D: TRBD2
CDR3: CASSSGLAGGETQYF
DNA: TGTGCCAGCAGCTCAGGACTAGCGGGAGGCGAGACCCAGTACTTC

V: TRBV28
size: -
length: 14
J: TRBJ1-2
D: TRBD1
CDR3: CATKLQGVPYGYTF
DNA: TGTGCCACCAAATTGCAGGGGGTACCGTATGGCTACACCTTC

V: TRBV6-8
size: many
length: 16
J: TRBJ1-5
D: -
CDR3: CASTLWLGYSNQPQHF
DNA: TGTGCCAGCACCCTATGGTTGGGCTATAGCAATCAGCCCCAGCATTTT

V: TRBV28
size: many
length: 15
J: TRBJ1-5
D: -
CDR3: CASSLNPLRNQPQHF
DNA: TGTGCCAGCAGTTTAAATCCCCTCCGCAATCAGCCCCAGCATTTT

V: TRBV28
size: -
length: 14
J: TRBJ2-5
D: -
CDR3: CASSPSGTPGTQYF
DNA: TGTGCCAGCAGTCCCTCGGGGACCCCAGGGACCCAGTACTTC

V: TRBV12-5
size: -
length: 17
J: TRBJ2-2
D: TRBD1
CDR3: CASGLVISRGLTGELLF
DNA: TGTGCTAGTGGTTTGGTTATTTCCAGGGGGCTGACCGGGGAGCTGCTTTTT

V: TRBV9
size: -
length: 15
J: TRBJ1-1
D: -
CDR3: CASSRRGIMYTEAFF
DNA: TGTGCCAGCAGCAGACGGGGGATTATGTACACTGAAGCTTTCTTT

V: TRBV19
size: many
length: 15
J: TRBJ1-2
D: -
CDR3: CASSITRGKQHGYTF
DNA: TGTGCCAGTAGTATAACGAGGGGGAAACAGCATGGCTACACCTTC

V: TRBV12-3/TRBV12-4
size: many
length: 13
J: TRBJ2-7
D: -
CDR3: CASSPGQSREQYF
DNA: TGTGCCAGCAGTCCCGGCCAGTCACGCGAGCAGTACTTC

V: TRBV28
size: -
length: 14
J: TRBJ1-5
D: TRBD1
CDR3: CASSWDRANQPQHF
DNA: TGTGCCAGCAGCTGGGACAGGGCCAATCAGCCCCAGCATTTT

V: TRBV7-9
size: -
length: 14
J: TRBJ2-7
D: TRBD1
CDR3: CASSPQGVFYEQYF
DNA: TGTGCCAGCAGCCCTCAGGGGGTTTTCTACGAGCAGTACTTC

V: TRBV6-5
size: -
length: 15
J: TRBJ1-2
D: -
CDR3: CASSYSGAANYGYTF
DNA: TGTGCCAGCAGTTACTCGGGGGCCGCTAACTATGGCTACACCTTC

V: TRBV19
size: many
length: 13
J: TRBJ2-5
D: -
CDR3: CATSGTYQETQYF
DNA: TGTGCCACCTCCGGGACTTATCAAGAGACCCAGTACTTC

V: TRBV30
size: few
length: 13
J: TRBJ2-2
D: -
CDR3: CAWTNNSPGELFF
DNA: TGTGCCTGGACCAACAATTCCCCCGGGGAGCTGTTTTTT

V: TRBV5-4
size: -
length: 16
J: TRBJ2-7
D: TRBD1
CDR3: CASSLGGLQGAYEQYF
DNA: TGTGCCAGCAGCTTGGGCGGACTCCAGGGGGCTTACGAGCAGTACTTC

V: TRBV6-5
size: -
length: 13
J: TRBJ1-2
D: -
CDR3: CASSYGTGGGYTF
DNA: TGTGCCAGCAGTTACGGCACAGGTGGTGGCTACACCTTC

V: TRBV28
size: many
length: 15
J: TRBJ2-5
D: -
CDR3: CASSLRLPGVETQYF
DNA: TGTGCCAGCAGTTTAAGGCTACCGGGTGTAGAGACCCAGTACTTC

V: TRBV24-1
size: many
length: 14
J: TRBJ1-1
D: -
CDR3: CATRDLPPRTEAFF
DNA: TGTGCCACCAGGGACCTACCCCCGCGAACTGAAGCTTTCTTT

V: TRBV5-6
size: -
length: 15
J: TRBJ1-2
D: -
CDR3: CASSLSFGRVYGYTF
DNA: TGTGCCAGCAGCTTGAGTTTTGGCAGGGTCTATGGCTACACCTTC

V: TRBV10-3
size: many
length: 13
J: TRBJ2-7
D: -
CDR3: CAISGSLSYEQYF
DNA: TGTGCCATCAGTGGGAGCCTGTCCTACGAGCAGTACTTC

V: TRBV7-2
size: many
length: 14
J: TRBJ2-4
D: TRBD2
CDR3: CASSLFAGGDIKYF
DNA: TGTGCCAGCAGCTTATTCGCGGGAGGCGACATTAAGTACTTC

V: TRBV6-5
size: many
length: 16
J: TRBJ2-7
D: -
CDR3: CASSSFRDTISYEQYF
DNA: TGTGCCAGCAGTTCCTTCCGGGACACCATCTCCTACGAGCAGTACTTC

V: TRBV7-2
size: many
length: 14
J: TRBJ1-1
D: -
CDR3: CASSLAWGGTEAFF
DNA: TGTGCCAGCAGCTTAGCCTGGGGCGGAACTGAAGCTTTCTTT

V: TRBV7-2
size: many
length: 15
J: TRBJ2-4
D: TRBD2
CDR3: CASTETSGRQNIQYF
DNA: TGTGCCAGCACAGAGACTAGCGGGCGGCAAAACATTCAGTACTTC

V: TRBV5-5
size: few
length: 15
J: TRBJ2-5
D: -
CDR3: CASSLLRLTQETQYF
DNA: TGTGCCAGCAGCTTGTTACGGCTCACCCAAGAGACCCAGTACTTC

V: TRBV6-2/TRBV6-3
size: many
length: 13
J: TRBJ2-7
D: -
CDR3: CASSYVTGRQQYF
DNA: TGTGCCAGCAGTTACGTCACGGGCCGTCAGCAGTACTTC

V: TRBV7-2
size: few
length: 16
J: TRBJ2-5
D: TRBD1
CDR3: CASSLLGTGGLETQYF
DNA: TGTGCCAGCAGCTTATTAGGGACAGGGGGCTTAGAGACCCAGTACTTC

V: TRBV20-1
size: many
length: 13
J: TRBJ2-5
D: -
CDR3: CSARVETQETQYF
DNA: TGCAGTGCTAGAGTAGAGACCCAAGAGACCCAGTACTTC

V: TRBV7-8
size: -
length: 15
J: TRBJ2-2
D: -
CDR3: CASSPYGGFTGELFF
DNA: TGTGCCAGCAGTCCTTATGGTGGTTTCACCGGGGAGCTGTTTTTT

V: TRBV10-3
size: many
length: 13
J: TRBJ1-1
D: TRBD1
CDR3: CATGQGATYEAFF
DNA: TGTGCCACGGGACAGGGGGCCACCTATGAAGCTTTCTTT

V: TRBV30
size: many
length: 12
J: TRBJ1-1
D: -
CDR3: CAWKGGGFVAFF
DNA: TGTGCCTGGAAAGGAGGGGGTTTTGTAGCTTTCTTT

V: TRBV20-1
size: many
length: 15
J: TRBJ2-7
D: TRBD2
CDR3: CSAQTSGSPRREQYF
DNA: TGCAGTGCGCAGACTAGCGGAAGCCCGCGGAGGGAGCAGTACTTC

V: TRBV12-3/TRBV12-4
size: -
length: 15
J: TRBJ2-2
D: TRBD1
CDR3: CASSTTGGVGGELFF
DNA: TGTGCCAGCAGCACGACAGGGGGCGTCGGCGGGGAGCTGTTTTTT

V: TRBV5-1
size: -
length: 16
J: TRBJ1-5
D: TRBD1
CDR3: CASSSGPTGLGQPQHF
DNA: TGCGCCAGCAGCTCTGGACCGACAGGGTTGGGTCAGCCCCAGCATTTT

V: TRBV29-1
size: -
length: 13
J: TRBJ2-5
D: TRBD1
CDR3: CSVRDSGLETQYF
DNA: TGCAGCGTCAGGGACAGTGGGTTGGAGACCCAGTACTTC

V: TRBV30
size: many
length: 10
J: TRBJ1-1
D: -
CDR3: CAGGRTEAFF
DNA: TGTGCCGGGGGGAGGACTGAAGCTTTCTTT

V: TRBV5-1
size: many
length: 14
J: TRBJ2-7
D: -
CDR3: CASSSVSPLGEQYF
DNA: TGCGCCAGCAGCTCGGTTTCCCCCCTGGGAGAGCAGTACTTC

V: TRBV12-3/TRBV12-4
size: many
length: 13
J: TRBJ1-3
D: TRBD1
CDR3: CATERGLGNTIYF
DNA: TGTGCCACCGAAAGGGGGCTAGGAAACACCATATATTTT